The 21 T cell receptor beta chains given below trace back to one sample, sequenced in a study of regulatory T cells in long-lasting Graves disease. According to the study, TCR beta libraries were built with iRepertoire HTBI primers and CDR3-region Arm-PCR. TCRdb passed the multiplex PCR reads through MiXCR, listing each CDR3 protein once. The repertoire holds 390,000 or so distinct CDR3 sequences, with 12% as singletons. Time point indicated: newly diagnosed GD, antithyroid drugs for less than 3 months. Isolated PBMC RNA provided the starting material for the TCR library. The same data also went into a second study, on T cells in Graves' hyperthyroidism and ophthalmopathy.

Sequences were derived from peripheral blood mononuclear cells (PBMCs), sampled at new diagnosis, from a patient treated with antithyroid drugs. The origin of the receptors is a woman in her late teens or twenties with Graves disease.

In this sample, this clonotype turned up many times. The chain couples TRBV7-9 to TRBJ1-4; D is undetermined. V was shortened by 3 bases and J by 8 bases, with 4 bases between the two germline ends. This CDR3 is 11 amino acids long. CDR1 and CDR2 (germline): SEHNR, FQNEAQ (reference sequence). CDR3 nucleotides: TGTGCCAGCAGCTTCAGGGAAAAACTGTTTTTT. This translates into CASSFREKLFF.

DNA for the CDR3: TGTGCCAGCAGTGGACGGGACAGGGATCGAACCGGGGAGCTGTTTTTT. It specifies CASSGRDRDRTGELFF. V is TRBV12-3 or TRBV12-4 and J is TRBJ2-2, with TRBD1 identical over 9 bases. V dropped 5 bases and J dropped 5; count of bases not matched to a gene: 9. This CDR3 is 16 amino acids long.

Ten or more counts support this clonotype. The chain has TRBV3-1 and TRBJ2-4; D possibly corresponds to TRBD2 (8 bases). The V end lost 4 bases, the J end lost 3 bases, and 19 bases lay between the germline ends. The CDR3 totals 17 residues. Germline V CDR1 and CDR2: LGHDT, YNNKEL (reference sequence). CDR3 amino acids: CASSRSGGGRGKNIQYF. The CDR3 DNA sequence: TGTGCCAGCAGCCGGTCGGGAGGGGGCCGAGGCAAAAACATTCAGTACTTC.

In its sample, this clonotype was seen many times. The V call is TRBV7-9, the J call TRBJ2-4; D not certain. This CDR3 has 17 amino acids. From germline, CDR1 is SEHNR and CDR2 FQNEAQ (reference sequence). The V and J ends lost 4 bases and 1 base respectively, with 17 bases between them. The CDR3 DNA sequence: TGTGCCAGCAGCTCAACGACCTCCGGAGAGGCCAAAAACATTCAGTACTTC. Amino acid sequence: CASSSTTSGEAKNIQYF.

This rearrangement joins TRBV12-5 to TRBJ2-2, with D possibly matching TRBD2 (5 bases). Trimming took off 2 bases at V and 2 bases at J, with 12 bases between the two ends. Germline V gene lookup returns CDR1 LGHNT and CDR2 FRNRAP. The CDR3 is 16 amino acids. This chain's CDR3 is CASGLSGGDNTGELFF. CDR3 bases: TGTGCTAGTGGTTTGAGTGGAGGAGATAACACCGGGGAGCTGTTTTTT.

This clonotype was seen at least ten times. This rearrangement joins TRBV19 to TRBJ1-5; the match to TRBD1 covers 9 bases. V was clipped by 6 bases and J by 10 bases; unmatched bases: 13. The CDR3 runs 15 residues. Germline CDR1 reads LNHDA; CDR2 reads SQIVND (reference sequence). The CDR3 loop reads CASRPGTGSSLPQHF. Here the CDR3 DNA reads TGTGCCAGTAGGCCCGGGACAGGGTCAAGCCTACCCCAGCATTTT.

CDR3 sequence: CASSFGNIQYF. For the CDR3, the DNA is TGTGCCAGCAGCTTCGGCAACATTCAGTACTTC. The chain is built from TRBV7-9 and TRBJ2-4; D gene ambiguous. The germline V and J ends were trimmed by 3 bases and 7 bases, with 4 bases remaining between them. Per germline, CDR1 SEHNR and CDR2 FQNEAQ (reference sequence). The CDR3 runs 11 residues.

This chain links TRBV13 with TRBJ2-7; the match to TRBD1 covers 11 bases. The CDR3 contains 14 residues. The germline CDR1 and CDR2 sequences are PRHDT and FYEKMQ (reference sequence). After removal of 5 bases from V and 4 bases from J, the junction contained 4 bases not matched to a gene. This CDR3 reads CASSLGQGVYEQYV. CDR3 bases: TGTGCCAGCAGCCTGGGACAGGGGGTTTACGAGCAGTACGTC.

This clonotype appeared many times. This chain joins TRBV6-2 or TRBV6-3 and TRBJ2-1; 8 nucleotides match TRBD2. The trim removed 0 bases at V and 3 bases at J, leaving 1 base unmatched. CDR1 is MNHEY and CDR2 is SVGEGT in the germline V gene. This CDR3 spans 15 amino acids. The CDR3 region has the DNA TGTGCCAGCAGTTACTCGGGGACTAGCTACAATGAGCAGTTCTTC. Its protein is CASSYSGTSYNEQFF.

This clonotype was recorded at least ten times. V gene TRBV20-1 combines with J gene TRBJ2-5; D is uncertain. V was trimmed by 1 base and J by 2 bases, leaving 11 bases between them. This CDR3 region has 14 residues. Germline V gene sequence: CDR1 DFQATT, CDR2 SNEGSKA (reference sequence). In DNA form, the CDR3 reads TGCAGTGCTAGAGGGCCACTAACACAAGAGACCCAGTACTTC. Its translation: CSARGPLTQETQYF.

The sample holds many counts of this clonotype. The chain joins TRBV5-4 to TRBJ2-1, with 10 bases fitting TRBD2. V gave up 4 bases and J gave up 5 bases; unmatched junction bases: 9. The length of the CDR3 is 16 residues. Germline CDR1 SGHNT, CDR2 YYREEE (reference sequence). CDR3 bases: TGTGCCAGCAGCAGGCTAGCGGGGGACCTTCACAATGAGCAGTTCTTC. Protein: CASSRLAGDLHNEQFF.

The rearrangement joins TRBV5-6 to TRBJ2-7; D not certain. This CDR3 region has 14 residues. The V gene lost 4 bases and the J gene lost 2 bases, with 13 bases spanning the gap. Germline V CDR1 and CDR2: SGHDT, YYEEEE. The CDR3 region has the DNA TGTGCCAGCAGCCGATTCACGGTTACCTACGAGCAGTACGTC. Its protein is CASSRFTVTYEQYV.

Many counts were recorded for this clonotype. This rearrangement joins TRBV6-1 to TRBJ1-5; TRBD1 might be the D (5 bases). From germline, CDR1 is MNHNS and CDR2 SASEGT. The CDR3 is 15 residues long. Trimming removed 6 bases at V and 0 bases at J, with 12 bases between. The CDR3 DNA follows: TGTGCCAGCAGCACTCGCACAGGTAGCAATCAGCCCCAGCATTTT. Translation: CASSTRTGSNQPQHF.

This clonotype occurred many times. The rearrangement uses TRBV20-1 and TRBJ2-1; 16 bases are shared with TRBD2. Germline V CDR1 and CDR2: DFQATT, SNEGSKA (reference sequence). The CDR3 extends over 17 amino acids. V lost 5 bases, J lost 6 bases, and 10 bases stayed unmatched. The CDR3 loop reads CSAPGLAGGPLGNEQFF. In nucleotides, the CDR3 is TGCAGTGCTCCGGGACTAGCGGGAGGGCCCTTAGGCAATGAGCAGTTCTTC.

This clonotype appeared many times. The chain links TRBV3-1 to TRBJ2-1; TRBD2 agrees at 10 bases. The CDR3 extends over 17 amino acids. V was clipped by 5 bases and J by 9 bases; unmatched bases: 16. CDR1 LGHDT and CDR2 YNNKEL come from the germline V gene (reference sequence). The CDR3 loop reads CASSKGASGGLFLEQFF. Written as DNA, the CDR3 is TGTGCCAGCAGCAAGGGGGCTAGCGGGGGTCTGTTCCTTGAGCAGTTCTTC.

This clonotype appeared a few times. The rearrangement joins TRBV7-9 to TRBJ1-2, with 7 bases matching TRBD1. CDR1 is SEHNR, CDR2 FQNEAQ, per germline (reference sequence). There are 14 residues in the CDR3. Trimming took 1 base from V and 5 from J; bases not matched to a gene: 4. The CDR3 region is CASSLVGGKYGYTF. In nucleotides, the CDR3 is TGTGCCAGCAGCTTAGTAGGGGGCAAATATGGCTACACCTTC.

The chain combines TRBV4-2 with TRBJ1-6; TRBD1 aligns across 7 bases. The CDR3 contains 15 residues. Looked up from germline, CDR1 is LGHNA and CDR2 is YNFKEQ. The V segment lost 1 base and the J segment 9 bases; nucleotides outside the gene matches: 6. The CDR3 DNA follows: TGTGCCAGCAGCCAAGTGCTCAGGGGGACTTCACCCCTCCACTTT. This codes for CASSQVLRGTSPLHF.

V usage is TRBV20-1 and J usage is TRBJ1-2; D call uncertain. V shed 2 bases and J shed 6 bases, with 13 bases lying between them. Germline CDR1 and CDR2: DFQATT and SNEGSKA (reference sequence). The CDR3 has 13 residues. Here the CDR3 reads CSARFWVSDGYTF. CDR3 nucleotides: TGCAGTGCTAGATTTTGGGTTTCGGATGGCTACACCTTC.

The CDR3, as DNA: TGCGCCAGCAGCCAAGATTCAACAGCGAACACCGGGGAGCTGTTTTTT. Residues: CASSQDSTANTGELFF. The chain has TRBV4-3 and TRBJ2-2, with D uncertain. From germline, CDR1 is LGHNA and CDR2 YSLEER. The V end lost 0 bases, the J end lost 0 bases, and 8 bases lay between the germline ends. The CDR3 consists of 16 residues.

The table lists this clonotype with a count of one. The V gene is TRBV15, the J gene TRBJ2-1; TRBD1 matches at 9 bases. The CDR3 sequence is 16 residues long. The V gene end was trimmed by 7 bases and the J gene end by 10 bases; junction bases not matched to a gene: 17. Germline V gene data show CDR1 as LNHNV and CDR2 as YYDKDF (reference sequence). The CDR3 protein is CATTTDRTGVYREQFF. In nucleotides, the CDR3 is TGTGCCACCACAACGGACCGGACAGGGGTTTATAGAGAGCAGTTCTTC.

This clonotype was seen repeatedly, ten times or more. The CDR3 loop reads CASSLEGSYGYTF. The CDR3 DNA is TGTGCCAGCAGTTTGGAAGGATCCTATGGCTACACCTTC. The chain combines TRBV27 with TRBJ1-2; D unclear. Per germline, CDR1 MNHEY and CDR2 SMNVEV (reference sequence). The CDR3 consists of 13 residues. V was shortened by 3 bases and J by 4 bases, with 9 bases between the two germline ends.